The 14 T cell receptor beta chains below all came from one sample that was sequenced in a study of identifying expanded T cells in peripheral blood. Clones were read by immunoSEQ multiplex PCR, and TCRdb kept only the in-frame ones, dropping some. The table records 100,000 to 150,000 clones, approximately 88% of them present only once. The sequencing input was blood. The receptors shown here come from a person between 18 and 75 years old in good health.

The J gene is TRBJ1-1, the V gene TRBV6-1; D gene uncertain. Germline V gives CDR1 MNHNS, CDR2 SASEGT. V was trimmed by 3 bases and J by 10 bases, leaving 18 bases between them. The CDR3 spans 14 residues. The CDR3 is CASSDLAGRSVAFF. The CDR3 nucleotides read TGTGCCAGCAGTGATTTAGCTGGTAGGTCAGTAGCTTTCTTT.

J is TRBJ1-5 and V is TRBV11-2, with a tentative D call TRBD1 (5 bases). The CDR3 contains 14 residues. The germline V gene encodes CDR1 SGHAT and CDR2 FQNNGV. The V end was cut by 2 bases, the J end by 7 bases, with 12 bases between. In nucleotides, the CDR3 is TGTGCCAGCAGCTTACAACGGGGGGAACAGCCCCAGCATTTT. It yields the protein CASSLQRGEQPQHF.

There are a few counts of this clone. CDR3 nucleotide sequence: TGTGCCAGCTCACAAAGGGACAACCTGGGGGAGCAGTACTTC. This codes for CASSQRDNLGEQYF. The chain recombines TRBV18 with TRBJ2-7, with D possibly being TRBD1 (6 bases). The CDR3 loop spans 14 amino acids. Trimming took off 4 bases at V and 7 bases at J, with 17 bases between the two ends. Per germline, CDR1 KGHSH and CDR2 LQKENI.

This clone was observed once. The CDR3 nucleotides are TGTGCCAGTAGTTCCCGGATGATAGCCAAAAACATTCAGTACTTC. This sequence encodes CASSSRMIAKNIQYF. The genes are TRBV19 and TRBJ2-4, with no clear D. Trimming shortened V by 5 bases and J by 0 bases, and 11 bases separated the two germline ends. The CDR3 has 15 amino acids. Germline CDR1 LNHDA, CDR2 SQIVND (reference sequence).

This sequence joins TRBV5-1 and TRBJ2-2; the D is unclear. V was pared by 0 bases and J by 7 bases, with 16 bases between. CDR1 is SGHRS, CDR2 YFSETQ, per germline. The CDR3 is 16 amino acids. CDR3 DNA: TGCGCCAGCAGCTTGGAATCAAATCGGTGGGGCGGGGAGCTGTTTTTT. Translation gives CASSLESNRWGGELFF.

The rearrangement joins TRBV2 to TRBJ2-3; maybe TRBD2 (6 bases). CDR3 length: 15 amino acids. Germline V gene data show CDR1 as SNHLY and CDR2 as FYNNEI. V gave up 6 bases and J gave up 0 bases, with 13 bases separating them. The CDR3 spells CASSPLGTSTDTQYF. CDR3 bases: TGTGCCAGCAGCCCCCTCGGGACTAGCACAGATACGCAGTATTTT.

The chain employs TRBV27 and TRBJ2-2; 8 bases line up with TRBD1. Germline trimming cut 5 bases from V and 4 bases from J; bases unmatched to any gene: 9. There are 16 residues in the CDR3. CDR1 is MNHEY and CDR2 is SMNVEV in the germline V gene (reference sequence). The CDR3 coding sequence is TGTGCCAGCAGTCCTAGGACAGGGTCGGGCACCGGGGAGCTGTTTTTT. Protein product: CASSPRTGSGTGELFF.

J is TRBJ1-1 and V is TRBV11-2; 8 bases line up with TRBD1. This CDR3 region has 16 residues. Looked up from germline, CDR1 is SGHAT and CDR2 is FQNNGV. With V trimmed by 6 bases and J by 0 bases, 9 bases remained unmatched. The CDR3 DNA sequence: TGTGCCAGCAGTTGGGATCGGGACAGGATGAACACTGAAGCTTTCTTT. This translates into CASSWDRDRMNTEAFF.

The chain employs TRBV11-2 and TRBJ1-1; D gene uncertain. The germline gives CDR1 SGHAT, CDR2 FQNNGV. V was cut by 0 bases and J by 4 bases, with 9 bases left in between. The CDR3 loop spans 14 amino acids. DNA of the CDR3: TGTGCCAGCAGCTTAGATCGGTTAGGCACTGAAGCTTTCTTT. This sequence encodes CASSLDRLGTEAFF. The entire variable domain, with the rest obtained from reference TRBV11-2 and TRBJ1-1, is as follows: EAGVAQSPRYKIIEKRQSVAFWCNPISGHATLYWYQQILGQGPKLLIQFQNNGVVDDSQLPKDRFSAERLKGVDSTLKIQPAKLEDSAVYLCASSLDRLGTEAFFGQGTRLTVV.

The genes are TRBV13 and TRBJ2-4; D unclear. CDR1 and CDR2 from the germline V gene are PRHDT and FYEKMQ (reference sequence). Trimming left V 5 bases short and J 0 bases short, with 8 bases between. The length of the CDR3 is 14 residues. In DNA, the CDR3 is TGTGCCAGCAGCCCCCTTTTAGCCAAAAACATTCAGTACTTC. This translates into CASSPLLAKNIQYF.

This chain links TRBV2 with TRBJ2-3; maybe TRBD2 (7 bases). V was clipped by 3 bases and J by 8 bases, with 18 bases between them. This CDR3 spans 15 amino acids. Germline V gene lookup returns CDR1 SNHLY and CDR2 FYNNEI. Here the CDR3 DNA reads TGTGCCAGCAGTGATGAGGGGGGGGTGCTAGGTACGCAGTATTTT. Its protein is CASSDEGGVLGTQYF. Drawing the rest from reference TRBV2 and TRBJ2-3, the complete variable domain is EPEVTQTPSHQVTQMGQEVILRCVPISNHLYFYWYRQILGQKVEFLVSFYNNEISEKSEIFDDQFSVERPDGSNFTLKIRSTKLEDSAMYFCASSDEGGVLGTQYFGPGTRLTVL.

V usage is TRBV6-5 and J usage is TRBJ2-7; D is possibly TRBD1 or TRBD2 (6 bases each). Germline-derived CDR1 and CDR2 are MNHEY and SVGAGI. V shed 2 bases and J shed 3 bases, with 14 bases lying between them. This CDR3 is built from 15 residues. CDR3 in amino acids: CASSYPSGAGYEQYF. CDR3 in DNA: TGTGCCAGCAGTTACCCCTCGGGGGCGGGCTACGAGCAGTACTTC.

This chain connects TRBV30 to TRBJ2-4; tentative D call: TRBD1 (6 bases). CDR1 is GTSNPN and CDR2 is SVGIG in the germline V gene (reference sequence). This CDR3 comprises 14 residues. Trimming removed 2 bases from V and 2 bases from J, with 10 bases in between. Here the CDR3 reads CAWSQGGTKNIQYF. CDR3 in DNA: TGTGCCTGGAGTCAAGGGGGAACCAAAAACATTCAGTACTTC. The whole variable domain, filled in from reference TRBV30 and TRBJ2-4, reads SQTIHQWPATLVQPVGSPLSLECTVEGTSNPNLYWYRQAAGRGLQLLFYSVGIGQISSEVPQNLSASRPQDRQFILSSKKLLLSDSGFYLCAWSQGGTKNIQYFGAGTRLSVL.

This clone was counted between two and nine times. This chain links TRBV5-6 with TRBJ1-2; D is unresolved. V lost 4 bases and J 8 bases, leaving 15 bases between the germline ends. The CDR3 runs to 13 residues. The germline V gene has CDR1 SGHDT and CDR2 YYEEEE. CDR3: CASSPTSTRGYTF. CDR3 bases: TGTGCCAGCAGCCCGACATCAACTAGAGGCTACACCTTC.